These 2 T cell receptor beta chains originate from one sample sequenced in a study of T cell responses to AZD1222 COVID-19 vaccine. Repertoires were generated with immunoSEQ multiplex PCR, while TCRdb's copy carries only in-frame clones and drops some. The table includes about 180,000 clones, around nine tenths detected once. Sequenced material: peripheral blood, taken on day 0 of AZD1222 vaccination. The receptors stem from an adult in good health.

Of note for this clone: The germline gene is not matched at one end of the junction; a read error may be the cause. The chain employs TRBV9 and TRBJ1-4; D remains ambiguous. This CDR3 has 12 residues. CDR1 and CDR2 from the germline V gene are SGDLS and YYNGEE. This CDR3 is CASSSSKEKLFF. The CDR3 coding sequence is TGTGCCAGCAGTTCCTCTAAGGAAAAACTGTTTTTT.

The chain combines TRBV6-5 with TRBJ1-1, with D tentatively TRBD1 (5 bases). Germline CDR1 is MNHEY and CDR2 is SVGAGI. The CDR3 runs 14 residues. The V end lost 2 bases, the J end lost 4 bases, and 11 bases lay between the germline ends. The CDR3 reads CASSYGGKSTEAFF. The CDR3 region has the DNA TGTGCCAGCAGTTACGGGGGGAAGAGCACTGAAGCTTTCTTT.